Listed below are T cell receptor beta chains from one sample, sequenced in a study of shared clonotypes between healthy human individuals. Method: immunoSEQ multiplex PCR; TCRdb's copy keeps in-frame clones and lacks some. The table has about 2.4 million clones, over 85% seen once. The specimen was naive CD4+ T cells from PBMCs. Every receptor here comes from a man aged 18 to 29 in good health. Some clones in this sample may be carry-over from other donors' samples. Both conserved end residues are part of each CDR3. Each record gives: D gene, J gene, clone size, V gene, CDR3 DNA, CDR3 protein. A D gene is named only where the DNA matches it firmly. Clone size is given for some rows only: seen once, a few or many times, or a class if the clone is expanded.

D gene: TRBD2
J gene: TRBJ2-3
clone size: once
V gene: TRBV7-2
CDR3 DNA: TGTGCCAGCAGCTTACTAGCGGGAGGGGCATCCGCGCAGTATTTT
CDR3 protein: CASSLLAGGASAQYF

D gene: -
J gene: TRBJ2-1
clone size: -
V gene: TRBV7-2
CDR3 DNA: TGTGCCAGCAGCTTGACCCTTGGCTCCTACAATGAGCAGTTCTTC
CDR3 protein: CASSLTLGSYNEQFF

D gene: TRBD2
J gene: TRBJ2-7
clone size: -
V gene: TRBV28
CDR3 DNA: TGTGCCAGCAGTATCGGACTAGCGAGGTCCTACGAGCAGTACTTC
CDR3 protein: CASSIGLARSYEQYF

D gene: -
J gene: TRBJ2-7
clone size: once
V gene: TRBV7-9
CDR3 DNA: TGTGCCAGCAGCTTAGCCGCCAGTTACGAGCAGTACTTC
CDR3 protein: CASSLAASYEQYF

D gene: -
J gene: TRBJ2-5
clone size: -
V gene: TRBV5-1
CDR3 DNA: TGCGCCAGCATGAACGCGGCAGGTTACTCGGGAGAGACCCAGTACTTC
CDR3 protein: CASMNAAGYSGETQYF

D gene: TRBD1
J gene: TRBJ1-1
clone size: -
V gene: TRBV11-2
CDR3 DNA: TGTGCCAGCAGCTTAGTCCAGGGGGCCACTGAAGCTTTCTTT
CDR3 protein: CASSLVQGATEAFF

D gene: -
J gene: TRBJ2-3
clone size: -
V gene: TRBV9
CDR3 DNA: TGTGCCAGCAGCCCCCAGGGGAGGATTATCACAGATACGCAGTATTTT
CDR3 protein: CASSPQGRIITDTQYF

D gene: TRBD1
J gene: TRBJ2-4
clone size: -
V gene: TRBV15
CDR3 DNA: TGTGCCACCAGCAGAGATATCGGACAGGGACAAAACATTCAGTACTTC
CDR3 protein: CATSRDIGQGQNIQYF

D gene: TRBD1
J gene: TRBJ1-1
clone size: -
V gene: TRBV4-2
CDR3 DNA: TGTGCCAGCAGCCAGAGGGACAGGCGGAACACTGAAGCTTTCTTT
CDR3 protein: CASSQRDRRNTEAFF

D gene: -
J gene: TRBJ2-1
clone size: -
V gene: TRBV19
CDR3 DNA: TGTGCCAGTAGTATAGGGGGGCTCTACAATGAGCAGTTCTTC
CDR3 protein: CASSIGGLYNEQFF

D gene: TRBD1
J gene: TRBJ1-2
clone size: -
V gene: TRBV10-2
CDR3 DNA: TGCGCCAGCAGTGATGGTCGGACAGGGGTATATGGCTACACCTTC
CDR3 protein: CASSDGRTGVYGYTF

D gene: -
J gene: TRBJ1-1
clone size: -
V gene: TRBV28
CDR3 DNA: TGTGCCAGCAGTTTATGGGGCGGAGGGGGGAACACTGAAGCTTTCTTT
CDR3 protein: CASSLWGGGGNTEAFF

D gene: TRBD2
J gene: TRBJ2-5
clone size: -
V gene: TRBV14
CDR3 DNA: TGTGCCAGCAGCTTGGACAGCGGGAGGGAGACCCAGTACTTC
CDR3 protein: CASSLDSGRETQYF

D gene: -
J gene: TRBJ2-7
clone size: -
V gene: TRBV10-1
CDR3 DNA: TGCGCCAGCAGTGAGGGTGGGGCCTACTACGAGCAGTACTTC
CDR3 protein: CASSEGGAYYEQYF

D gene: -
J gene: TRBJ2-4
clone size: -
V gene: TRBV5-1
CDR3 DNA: TGCGCCAGCAGCCCGGGAGTCGGGGCTGCATTGGGCAAAAACATTCAGTACTTC
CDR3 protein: CASSPGVGAALGKNIQYF

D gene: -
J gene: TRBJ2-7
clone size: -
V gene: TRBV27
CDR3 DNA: TGTGCCAGCAGTTTATCCCGCCTGAGCTTCTCCTACGAGCAGTACTTC
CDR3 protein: CASSLSRLSFSYEQYF

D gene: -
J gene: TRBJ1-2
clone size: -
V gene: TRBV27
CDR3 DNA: TGTGCCAGCAGTCCCCGGGGGGGGAGCTATGGCTACACCTTC
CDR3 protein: CASSPRGGSYGYTF

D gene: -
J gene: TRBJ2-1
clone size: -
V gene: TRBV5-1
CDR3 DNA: TGCGCCAGCAGCCTTCTAGGGGTGCTGGGCAATGAGCAGTTCTTC
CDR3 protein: CASSLLGVLGNEQFF

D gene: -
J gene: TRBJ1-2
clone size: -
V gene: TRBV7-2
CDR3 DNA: TGTGCCAGCAGCTTTGTGGGATCCGACTATGGCTACACCTTC
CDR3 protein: CASSFVGSDYGYTF

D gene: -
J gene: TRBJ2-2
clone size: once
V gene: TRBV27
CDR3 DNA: TGTGCCAGCAGTTTCGCGGGGGCGGGCAAAAGTGGGAGAACCACCGGTGTGACCGGGGAGCTGTTTTTT
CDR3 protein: CASSFAGAGKSGRTTGVTGELFF

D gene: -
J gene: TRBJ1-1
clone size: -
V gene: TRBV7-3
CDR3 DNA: TGTGCCAGCAGCTTCACGGCGAGCACTGAAGCTTTCTTT
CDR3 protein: CASSFTASTEAFF

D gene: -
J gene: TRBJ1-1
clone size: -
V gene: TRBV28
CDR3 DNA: TGTGCCAGCAGTTTAGGGCTTCCGGGGGCTTTCTTT
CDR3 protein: CASSLGLPGAFF

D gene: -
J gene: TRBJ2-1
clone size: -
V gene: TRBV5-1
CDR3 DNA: TGCGCCAGCAGCTTGGCCATCGGGGGCGCCTACAATGAGCAGTTCTTC
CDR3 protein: CASSLAIGGAYNEQFF

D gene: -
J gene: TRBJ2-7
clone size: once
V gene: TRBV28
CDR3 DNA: TGTGCCAGCAGCCCCCGACAGGAGTCCTACGAGCAGTACTTC
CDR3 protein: CASSPRQESYEQYF

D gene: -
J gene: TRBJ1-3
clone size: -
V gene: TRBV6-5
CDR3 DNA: TGTGCCAGCAGTTACGAGGGGGGAAACACCATATATTTT
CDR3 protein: CASSYEGGNTIYF

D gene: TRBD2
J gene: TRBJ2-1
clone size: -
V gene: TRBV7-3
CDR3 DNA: TGTGCCAGCAGCATCCGGACTAGCGGGTTCGTCGATGAGCAGTTCTTC
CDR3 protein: CASSIRTSGFVDEQFF

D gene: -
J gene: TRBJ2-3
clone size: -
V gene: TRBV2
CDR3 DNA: TGTGCCAGCGCAAGGGAGTTGGATACGCAGTATTTT
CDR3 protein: CASARELDTQYF

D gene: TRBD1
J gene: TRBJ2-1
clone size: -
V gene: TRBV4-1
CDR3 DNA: TGCGCCAGCAGCTCGACAGGGGCGTTGCAGTTCTTC
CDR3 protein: CASSSTGALQFF

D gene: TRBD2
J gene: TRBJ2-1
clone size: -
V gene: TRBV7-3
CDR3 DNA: TGTGCCAGCAGCTTACTTCTAGCGGGAGTCAATGAGCAGTTCTTC
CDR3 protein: CASSLLLAGVNEQFF

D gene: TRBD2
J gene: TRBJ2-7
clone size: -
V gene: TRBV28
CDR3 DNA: TGTGCCAGCAGTTTATTCGTAGCGGGAGGCGTAGGGGAGCAGTACTTC
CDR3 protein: CASSLFVAGGVGEQYF

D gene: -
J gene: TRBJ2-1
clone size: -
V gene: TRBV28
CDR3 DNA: TGTGCCAGCAGCCCGAGGGGGTTGGGTAGCGATGAGCAGTTCTTC
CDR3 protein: CASSPRGLGSDEQFF

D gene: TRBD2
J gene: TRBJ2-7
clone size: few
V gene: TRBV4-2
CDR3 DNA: TGTGCCAGCAGCCAAGGACTAGCGGGTGTCTACGAGCAGTACTTC
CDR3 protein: CASSQGLAGVYEQYF

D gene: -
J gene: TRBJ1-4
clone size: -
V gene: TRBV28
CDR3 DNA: TGTGCCAGCAGTTCTCCACTAGGGGGGATCGGTGAAAAACTGTTTTTT
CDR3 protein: CASSSPLGGIGEKLFF

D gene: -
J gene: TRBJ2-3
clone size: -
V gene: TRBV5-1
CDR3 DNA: TGCGCCAGCAGCTCCCTGGGTACAGATACGCAGTATTTT
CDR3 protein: CASSSLGTDTQYF

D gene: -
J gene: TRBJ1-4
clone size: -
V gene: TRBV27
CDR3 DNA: TGTGCCAGCAGTTCCCGCGGGAGTGATGAAAAACTGTTTTTT
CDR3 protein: CASSSRGSDEKLFF

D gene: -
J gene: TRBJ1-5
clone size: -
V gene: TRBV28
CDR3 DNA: TGTGCCAGCAGCAACCAGATGAGGGGAGTTCAGCCCCAGCATTTT
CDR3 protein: CASSNQMRGVQPQHF

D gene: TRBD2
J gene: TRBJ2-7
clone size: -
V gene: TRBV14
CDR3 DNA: TGTGCCAGCAGCCAAGATAGAACACGACTAGCGGGAGGACCCTACGAGCAGTACTTC
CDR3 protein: CASSQDRTRLAGGPYEQYF

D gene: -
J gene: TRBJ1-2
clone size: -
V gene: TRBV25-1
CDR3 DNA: TGTGCCAGCAGTGAGTCAGACTATGGCTACACCTTC
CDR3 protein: CASSESDYGYTF

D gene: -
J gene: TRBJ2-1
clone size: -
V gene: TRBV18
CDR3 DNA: TGTGCCAGCTCAGAGTATTTAGGGGGTAATGAGCAGTTCTTC
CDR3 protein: CASSEYLGGNEQFF

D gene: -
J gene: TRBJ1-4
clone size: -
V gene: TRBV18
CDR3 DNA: TGTGCCAGCTCAGAGAGGTTTGAAAAACTGTTTTTT
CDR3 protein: CASSERFEKLFF

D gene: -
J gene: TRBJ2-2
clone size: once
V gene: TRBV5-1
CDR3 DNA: TGCGCCAGCAGCTTGCTGGCAACCACGAACACCGGGGAGCTGTTTTTT
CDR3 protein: CASSLLATTNTGELFF

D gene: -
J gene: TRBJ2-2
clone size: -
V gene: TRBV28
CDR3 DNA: TGTGCCAGCTCCGAGGGGCGCACCGGGGAGCTGTTTTTT
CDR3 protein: CASSEGRTGELFF

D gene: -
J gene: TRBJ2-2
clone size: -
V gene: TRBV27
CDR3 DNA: TGTGCCAGCGCCCGGCGGACAGCCACCGGGGAGCTGTTTTTT
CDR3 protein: CASARRTATGELFF

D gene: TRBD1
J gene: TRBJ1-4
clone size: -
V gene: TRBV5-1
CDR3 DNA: TGCGCCAGCAGCTTGGATCCCCGACAGGGGGCGAGTGAAAAACTGTTTTTT
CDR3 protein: CASSLDPRQGASEKLFF

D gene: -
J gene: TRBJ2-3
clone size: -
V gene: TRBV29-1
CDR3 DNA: TGCAGCGTTGTAAAACCGAACACAGATACGCAGTATTTT
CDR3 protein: CSVVKPNTDTQYF

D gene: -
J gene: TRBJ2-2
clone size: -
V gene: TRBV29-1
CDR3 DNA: TGCAGCGTTGGGGGTCAGGGGCCATTGAACACCGGGGAGCTGTTTTTT
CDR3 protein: CSVGGQGPLNTGELFF

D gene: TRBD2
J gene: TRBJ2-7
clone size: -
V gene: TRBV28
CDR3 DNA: TGTGCCAGCAGCACAGCGGGAGGCCCAAACGAGCAGTACTTC
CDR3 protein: CASSTAGGPNEQYF

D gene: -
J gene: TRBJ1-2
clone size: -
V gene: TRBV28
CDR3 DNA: TGTGCCAGCAGTCAGGGGTTTTATGGCTACACCTTC
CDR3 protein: CASSQGFYGYTF

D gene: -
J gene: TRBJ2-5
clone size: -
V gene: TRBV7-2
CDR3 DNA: TGTGCCAGCAGCTTGATACCCCGAGGGTCGGAGACCCAGTACTTC
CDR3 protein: CASSLIPRGSETQYF

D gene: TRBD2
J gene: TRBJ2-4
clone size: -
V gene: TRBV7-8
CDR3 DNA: TGTGCCAGCAGCGGGGTCGGGGCGGGAGACAACATTCAGTACTTC
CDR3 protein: CASSGVGAGDNIQYF

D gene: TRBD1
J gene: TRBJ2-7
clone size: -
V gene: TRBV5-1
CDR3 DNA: TGCGCCAGCAGCTTTTCGTTTACAGGGGACTACGAGCAGTACTTC
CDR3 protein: CASSFSFTGDYEQYF